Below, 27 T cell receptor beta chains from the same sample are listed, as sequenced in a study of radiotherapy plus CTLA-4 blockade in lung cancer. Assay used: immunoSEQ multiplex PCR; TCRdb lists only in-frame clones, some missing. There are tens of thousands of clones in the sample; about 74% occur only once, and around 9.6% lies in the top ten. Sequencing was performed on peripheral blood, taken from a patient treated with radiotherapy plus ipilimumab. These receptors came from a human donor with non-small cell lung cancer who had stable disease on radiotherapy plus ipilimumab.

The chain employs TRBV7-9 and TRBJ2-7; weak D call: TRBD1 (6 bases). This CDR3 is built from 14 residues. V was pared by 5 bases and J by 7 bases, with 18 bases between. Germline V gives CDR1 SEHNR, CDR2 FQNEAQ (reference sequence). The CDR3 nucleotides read TGTGCCAGCAGCGGTCGACAGGTGCGACGAGAGCAGTACTTC. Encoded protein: CASSGRQVRREQYF.

CDR3 loop: CASSFRDLSSDEQFF. The CDR3 DNA reads TGTGCCAGCAGTTTCCGGGACTTGTCCTCCGATGAGCAGTTCTTC. The chain combines TRBV6-5 with TRBJ2-1; possible D gene TRBD2, 6 bases. The CDR3 is 15 amino acids. V gave up 4 bases and J gave up 8 bases, with 18 bases separating them. Germline CDR1 MNHEY, CDR2 SVGAGI.

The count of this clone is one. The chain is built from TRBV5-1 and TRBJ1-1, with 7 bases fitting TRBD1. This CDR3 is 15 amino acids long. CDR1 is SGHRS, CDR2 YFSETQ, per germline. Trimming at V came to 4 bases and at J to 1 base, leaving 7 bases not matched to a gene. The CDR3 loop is CASSPRQGPNTEAFF. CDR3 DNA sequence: TGCGCCAGCAGCCCTAGACAGGGACCGAACACTGAAGCTTTCTTT. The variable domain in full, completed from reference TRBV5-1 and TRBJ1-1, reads KAGVTQTPRYLIKTRGQQVTLSCSPISGHRSVSWYQQTPGQGLQFLFEYFSETQRNKGNFPGRFSGRQFSNSRSEMNVSTLELGDSALYLCASSPRQGPNTEAFFGQGTRLTVV.

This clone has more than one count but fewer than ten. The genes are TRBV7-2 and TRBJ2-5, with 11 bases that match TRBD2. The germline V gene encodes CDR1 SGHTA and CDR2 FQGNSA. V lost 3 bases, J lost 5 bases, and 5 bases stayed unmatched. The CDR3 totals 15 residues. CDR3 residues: CASSFAPSGRETQYF. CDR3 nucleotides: TGTGCCAGCAGCTTTGCCCCTAGCGGGAGGGAGACCCAGTACTTC.

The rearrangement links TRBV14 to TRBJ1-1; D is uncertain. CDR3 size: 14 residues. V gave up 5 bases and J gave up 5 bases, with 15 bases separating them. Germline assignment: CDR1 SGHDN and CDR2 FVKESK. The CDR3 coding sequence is TGTGCCAGCAGCGGCCTGACTGACTTAACTGAAGCTTTCTTT. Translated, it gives CASSGLTDLTEAFF.

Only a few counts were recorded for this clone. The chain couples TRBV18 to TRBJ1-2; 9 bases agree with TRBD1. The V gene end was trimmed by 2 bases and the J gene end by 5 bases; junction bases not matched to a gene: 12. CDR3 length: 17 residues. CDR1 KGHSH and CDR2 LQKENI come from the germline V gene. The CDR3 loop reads CASSPSWVGQGSYGYTF. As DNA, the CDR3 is TGTGCCAGCTCACCATCCTGGGTGGGACAGGGTTCGTATGGCTACACCTTC.

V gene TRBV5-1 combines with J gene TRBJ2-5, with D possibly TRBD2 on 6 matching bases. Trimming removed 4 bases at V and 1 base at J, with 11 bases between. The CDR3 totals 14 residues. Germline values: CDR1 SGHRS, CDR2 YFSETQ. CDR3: CASSAGSIQETQYF. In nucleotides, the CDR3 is TGCGCCAGCAGCGCGGGGTCGATCCAAGAGACCCAGTACTTC.

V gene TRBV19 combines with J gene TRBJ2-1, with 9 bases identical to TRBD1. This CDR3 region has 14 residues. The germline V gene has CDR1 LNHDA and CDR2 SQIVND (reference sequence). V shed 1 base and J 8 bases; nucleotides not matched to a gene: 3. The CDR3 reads CASSIVTGGHEQFF. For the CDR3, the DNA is TGTGCCAGTAGTATAGTGACAGGGGGTCATGAGCAGTTCTTC.

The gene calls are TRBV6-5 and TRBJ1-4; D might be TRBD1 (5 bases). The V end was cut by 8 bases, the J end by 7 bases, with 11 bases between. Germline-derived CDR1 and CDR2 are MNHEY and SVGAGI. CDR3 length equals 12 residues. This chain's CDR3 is CASGTEGEKLFF. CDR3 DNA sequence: TGTGCCAGCGGGACGGAGGGTGAAAAACTGTTTTTT.

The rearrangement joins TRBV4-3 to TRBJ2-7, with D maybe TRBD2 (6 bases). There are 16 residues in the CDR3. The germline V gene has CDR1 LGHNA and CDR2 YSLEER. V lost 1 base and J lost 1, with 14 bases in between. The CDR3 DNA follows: TGCGCCAGCAGCCAAGGGATAGGAGGGGAGTCCTACGAGCAGTACTTC. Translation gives CASSQGIGGESYEQYF.

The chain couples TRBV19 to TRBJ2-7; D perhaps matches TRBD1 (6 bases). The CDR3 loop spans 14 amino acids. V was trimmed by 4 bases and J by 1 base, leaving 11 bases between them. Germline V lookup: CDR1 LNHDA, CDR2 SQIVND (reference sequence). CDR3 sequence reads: CASSTKQGSYEQYF. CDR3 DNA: TGTGCCAGTAGTACCAAACAGGGATCCTACGAGCAGTACTTC.

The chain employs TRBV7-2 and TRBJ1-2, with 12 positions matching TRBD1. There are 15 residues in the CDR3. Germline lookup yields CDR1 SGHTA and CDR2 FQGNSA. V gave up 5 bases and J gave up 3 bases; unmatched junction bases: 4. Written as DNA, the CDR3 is TGTGCCAGCAGCCTTGGGACAGGGGGCGACTATGGCTACACCTTC. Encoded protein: CASSLGTGGDYGYTF.

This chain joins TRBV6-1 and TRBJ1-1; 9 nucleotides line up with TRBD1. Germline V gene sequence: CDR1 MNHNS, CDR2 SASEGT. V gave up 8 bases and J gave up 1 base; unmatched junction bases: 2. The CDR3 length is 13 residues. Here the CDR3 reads CASQGQGNTEAFF. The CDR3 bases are TGTGCCAGCCAGGGACAGGGGAACACTGAAGCTTTCTTT.

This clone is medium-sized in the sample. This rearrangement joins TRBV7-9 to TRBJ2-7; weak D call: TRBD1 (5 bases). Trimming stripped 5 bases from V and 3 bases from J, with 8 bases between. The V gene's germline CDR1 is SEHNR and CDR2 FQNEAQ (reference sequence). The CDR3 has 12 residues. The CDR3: CASSETGYEQYF. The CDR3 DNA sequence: TGTGCCAGCAGCGAAACAGGCTACGAGCAGTACTTC. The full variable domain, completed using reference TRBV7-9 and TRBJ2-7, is DTGVSQNPRHKITKRGQNVTFRCDPISEHNRLYWYRQTLGQGPEFLTYFQNEAQLEKSRLLSDRFSAERPKGSFSTLEIQRTEQGDSAMYLCASSETGYEQYFGPGTRLTVT.

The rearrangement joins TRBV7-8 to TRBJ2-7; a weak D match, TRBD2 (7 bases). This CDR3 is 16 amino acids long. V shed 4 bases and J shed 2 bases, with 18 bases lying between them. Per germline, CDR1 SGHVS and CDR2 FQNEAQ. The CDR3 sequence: CASSWGGRGPTYEQYF. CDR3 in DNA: TGTGCCAGCAGCTGGGGGGGGCGGGGTCCGACCTACGAGCAGTACTTC.

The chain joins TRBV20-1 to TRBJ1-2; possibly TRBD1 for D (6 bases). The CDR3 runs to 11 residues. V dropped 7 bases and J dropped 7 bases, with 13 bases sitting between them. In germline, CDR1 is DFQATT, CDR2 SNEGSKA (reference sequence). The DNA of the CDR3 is TGCAGTGTCCCGGGGGGCGGTGGCTACACCTTC. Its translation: CSVPGGGGYTF.

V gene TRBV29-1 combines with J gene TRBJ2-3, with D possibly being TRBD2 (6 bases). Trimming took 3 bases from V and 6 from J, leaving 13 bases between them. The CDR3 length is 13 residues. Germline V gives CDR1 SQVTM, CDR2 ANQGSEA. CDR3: CSVDKGDSDTQYF. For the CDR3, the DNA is TGCAGCGTTGATAAAGGGGACTCGGATACGCAGTATTTT.

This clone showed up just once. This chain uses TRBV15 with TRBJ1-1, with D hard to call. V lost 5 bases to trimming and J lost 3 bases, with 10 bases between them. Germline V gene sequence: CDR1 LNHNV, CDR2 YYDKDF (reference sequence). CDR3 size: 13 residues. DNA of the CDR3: TGTGCCACCAGCGTTAGAGCGGACACTGAAGCTTTCTTT. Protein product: CATSVRADTEAFF.

The CDR3 region is CASSLVPGSSYEQYF. The CDR3 DNA reads TGCGCCAGCAGCTTGGTTCCGGGGTCCTCCTACGAGCAGTACTTC. This rearrangement joins TRBV5-1 to TRBJ2-7; the D gene is possibly TRBD2 (5 bases). V lost 0 bases to trimming and J lost 0 bases, with 10 bases between them. The CDR3 extends over 15 amino acids. Germline lookup yields CDR1 SGHRS and CDR2 YFSETQ.

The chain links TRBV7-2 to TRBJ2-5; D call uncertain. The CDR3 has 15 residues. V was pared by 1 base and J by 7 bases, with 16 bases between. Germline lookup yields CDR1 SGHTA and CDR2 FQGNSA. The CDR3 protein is CASSLGLRYFGTQYF. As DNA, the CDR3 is TGTGCCAGCAGCTTAGGTTTACGGTATTTCGGGACCCAGTACTTC.

The CDR3 loop reads CASSETSGGAREQYF. In DNA, the CDR3 is TGTGCCAGCAGCGAGACTAGCGGGGGGGCCCGCGAGCAGTACTTC. This chain links TRBV11-1 with TRBJ2-7, with 14 nucleotides matching TRBD2. The CDR3 length is 15 residues. The V and J ends lost 5 bases and 6 bases, in that order; junction bases with no gene match: 6. Germline values: CDR1 SGHAT, CDR2 FQDESV (reference sequence).

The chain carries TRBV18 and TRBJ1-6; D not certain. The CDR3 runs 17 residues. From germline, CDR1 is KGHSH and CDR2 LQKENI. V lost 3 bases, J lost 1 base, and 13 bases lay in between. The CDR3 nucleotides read TGTGCCAGCTCACCCCGGGAGGGCCGGTCCTATAATTCACCCCTCCACTTT. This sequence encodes CASSPREGRSYNSPLHF.

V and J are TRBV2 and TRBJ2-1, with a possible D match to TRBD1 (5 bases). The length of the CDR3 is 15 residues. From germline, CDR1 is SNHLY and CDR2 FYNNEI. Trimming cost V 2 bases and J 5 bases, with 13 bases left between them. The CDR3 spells CASSEREKGNNEQFF. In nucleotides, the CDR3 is TGTGCCAGCAGTGAAAGGGAAAAGGGGAACAATGAGCAGTTCTTC. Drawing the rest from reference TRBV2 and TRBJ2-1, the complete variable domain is EPEVTQTPSHQVTQMGQEVILRCVPISNHLYFYWYRQILGQKVEFLVSFYNNEISEKSEIFDDQFSVERPDGSNFTLKIRSTKLEDSAMYFCASSEREKGNNEQFFGPGTRLTVL.

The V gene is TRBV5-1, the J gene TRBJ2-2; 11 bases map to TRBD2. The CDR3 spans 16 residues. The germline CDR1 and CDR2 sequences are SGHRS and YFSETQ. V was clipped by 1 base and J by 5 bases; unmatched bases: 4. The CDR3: CASSLTSGGSTGELFF. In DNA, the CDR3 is TGCGCCAGCAGCTTGACTAGCGGGGGTTCGACCGGGGAGCTGTTTTTT.

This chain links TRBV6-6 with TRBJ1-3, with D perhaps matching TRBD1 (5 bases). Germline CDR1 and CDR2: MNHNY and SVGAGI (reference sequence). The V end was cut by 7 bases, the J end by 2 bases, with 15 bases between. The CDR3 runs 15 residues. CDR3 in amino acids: CASNPIQGPGNTIYF. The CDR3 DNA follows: TGTGCCAGCAACCCCATCCAGGGTCCTGGAAACACCATATATTTT.

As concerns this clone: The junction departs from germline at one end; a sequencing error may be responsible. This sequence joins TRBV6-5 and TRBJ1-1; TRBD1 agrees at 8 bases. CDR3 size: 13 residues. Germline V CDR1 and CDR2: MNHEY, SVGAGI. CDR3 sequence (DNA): TGTGCCAGCAGTTCCTTCGGACAGGGTGAATCTTTCTTT. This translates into CASSSFGQGESFF.

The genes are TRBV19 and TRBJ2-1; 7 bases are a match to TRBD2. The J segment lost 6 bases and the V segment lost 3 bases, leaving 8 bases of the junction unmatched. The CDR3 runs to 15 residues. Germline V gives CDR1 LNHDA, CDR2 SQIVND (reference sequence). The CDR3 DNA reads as TGTGCCAGTAGTATCCTATTTGGGGGGGGCAATGAGCAGTTCTTC. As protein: CASSILFGGGNEQFF.